This TCR beta chain was identified during a study of OX40 agonist ivuxolimab in advanced cancers. Study-level information: Patients received ivuxolimab, an agonistic anti-OX40 (CD134) antibody. Patients received ivuxolimab, an intravenous treatment, every 2 weeks at 0.01 to 10 mg/kg. Study-level points and caveats: In CD8+ T cells, expanded clones were on average more numerous than in CD4+. CD4+ and CD8+ blood T cells expanded clonally by week 6 at 0.1 to 3.0 mg/kg.

In regard to this clone: Its antigen is undetermined.

Germline CDR1 and CDR2: MNHEY and SVGAGI. The CDR3 contains 12 residues. V was cut by 6 bases and J by 1 base, with 7 bases left in between. Profiled with immunoSEQ multiplex PCR; TCRdb holds only in-frame clones, not every one. The top ten clones hold 2% to 2.5% of a sample with 65,000 to 80,000 clones, 80% to 95% of them seen once. The receptor comes from an adult with an advanced solid tumor such as melanoma, head and neck, liver or kidney cancer. The source was CD4+ or CD8+ T cells sorted from blood, collected in a trial of the OX40 agonist ivuxolimab. The V call is TRBV6-5, the J call TRBJ2-7; no firm D call. CDR3 in amino acids: CASSRGSYEQYF. CDR3 sequence (DNA): TGTGCCAGCAGCCGAGGTTCCTACGAGCAGTACTTC.